These T cell receptor beta chains were read from a single sample in a study of blood T cell repertoires in COVID-19. Clones were sequenced by immunoSEQ multiplex PCR, and TCRdb holds only the in-frame ones, with some missing. The sample contains some 270,000 clones, about 89% of which appear only once. Sequencing was performed on peripheral blood. These receptors originate from a man aged 35 to 55 with active or convalescent COVID-19. CDR3s include the opening cysteine and the closing phenylalanine or tryptophan. D genes are given only for firm matches. The size entry is marked missing in some rows and otherwise reads once, few, many or a size class.

D: TRBD1
J: TRBJ1-2
size: -
V: TRBV28
CDR3: CASSSGTGNGYTF
DNA: TGTGCCAGCAGCTCAGGGACAGGGAATGGCTACACCTTC

D: TRBD1
J: TRBJ2-7
size: -
V: TRBV6-5
CDR3: CASSPGGDEQYF
DNA: TGTGCCAGCAGTCCAGGGGGCGACGAGCAGTACTTC

D: -
J: TRBJ1-1
size: -
V: TRBV4-1
CDR3: CASSSRINTEAFF
DNA: TGCGCCAGCAGCAGCAGGATTAACACTGAAGCTTTCTTT

D: -
J: TRBJ1-1
size: -
V: TRBV6-5
CDR3: CASSFNISPRAEAFF
DNA: TGTGCCAGCAGTTTCAACATTTCCCCCCGGGCTGAAGCTTTCTTT

D: TRBD2
J: TRBJ2-1
size: -
V: TRBV19
CDR3: CASSIGTVSGGYNEQFF
DNA: TGTGCCAGTAGTATAGGGACTGTGAGCGGGGGTTACAATGAGCAGTTCTTC

D: -
J: TRBJ1-1
size: -
V: TRBV25-1
CDR3: CASSEWGGGNTEAFF
DNA: TGTGCCAGCAGTGAATGGGGGGGAGGGAACACTGAAGCTTTCTTT

D: -
J: TRBJ2-7
size: -
V: TRBV6-5
CDR3: CASSYSLVRGYEQYF
DNA: TGTGCCAGCAGTTACTCTCTTGTCCGGGGGTACGAGCAGTACTTC

D: -
J: TRBJ2-2
size: -
V: TRBV29-1
CDR3: CSVGALGQPTGELFF
DNA: TGCAGCGTTGGAGCGCTAGGACAGCCCACCGGGGAGCTGTTTTTT

D: TRBD2
J: TRBJ2-5
size: -
V: TRBV9
CDR3: CASSVSGVEETQYF
DNA: TGTGCCAGCAGCGTAAGCGGGGTAGAAGAGACCCAGTACTTC

D: -
J: TRBJ2-5
size: -
V: TRBV5-1
CDR3: CASSLATGIQETQYF
DNA: TGCGCCAGCAGCTTGGCCACAGGGATCCAAGAGACCCAGTACTTC

D: TRBD2
J: TRBJ2-3
size: -
V: TRBV9
CDR3: CASSVAGGPVFTDTQYF
DNA: TGTGCCAGCAGCGTAGCGGGGGGGCCGGTGTTCACAGATACGCAGTATTTT

D: -
J: TRBJ2-4
size: -
V: TRBV7-2
CDR3: CASSETTARAKNIQYF
DNA: TGTGCCAGCAGCGAGACGACAGCTCGAGCCAAAAACATTCAGTACTTC

D: TRBD1
J: TRBJ1-4
size: -
V: TRBV5-1
CDR3: CASSPGQGLEKLFF
DNA: TGCGCCAGCAGCCCGGGACAGGGACTTGAAAAACTGTTTTTT

D: -
J: TRBJ1-6
size: once
V: TRBV30
CDR3: CAWSATALGNSPLHF
DNA: TGTGCCTGGAGCGCAACAGCCCTTGGGAATTCACCCCTCCACTTT